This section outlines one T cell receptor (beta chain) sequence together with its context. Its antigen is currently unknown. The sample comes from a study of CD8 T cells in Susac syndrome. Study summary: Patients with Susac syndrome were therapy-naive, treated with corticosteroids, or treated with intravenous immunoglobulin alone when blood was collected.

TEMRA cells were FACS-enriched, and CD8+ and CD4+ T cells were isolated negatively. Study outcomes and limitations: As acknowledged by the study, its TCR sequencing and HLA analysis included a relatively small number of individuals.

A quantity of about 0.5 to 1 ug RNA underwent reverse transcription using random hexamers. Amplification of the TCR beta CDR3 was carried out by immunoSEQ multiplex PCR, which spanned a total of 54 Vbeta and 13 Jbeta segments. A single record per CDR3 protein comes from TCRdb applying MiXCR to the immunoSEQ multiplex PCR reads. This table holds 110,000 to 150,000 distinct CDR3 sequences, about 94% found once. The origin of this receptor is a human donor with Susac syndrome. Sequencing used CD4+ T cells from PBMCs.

The CDR3 protein is CAFRTPGRPTDTQYF. The CDR3 DNA sequence: TGCGCCTTTCGGACCCCGGGAAGACCGACAGATACGCAGTATTTT. V and J are TRBV4-1 and TRBJ2-3; TRBD2 is a possible D gene (5 bases). Trimming shortened V by 11 bases and J by 3 bases, and 21 bases separated the two germline ends. Germline CDR1 and CDR2: MGHRA and YSYEKL. The CDR3 extends over 15 amino acids.